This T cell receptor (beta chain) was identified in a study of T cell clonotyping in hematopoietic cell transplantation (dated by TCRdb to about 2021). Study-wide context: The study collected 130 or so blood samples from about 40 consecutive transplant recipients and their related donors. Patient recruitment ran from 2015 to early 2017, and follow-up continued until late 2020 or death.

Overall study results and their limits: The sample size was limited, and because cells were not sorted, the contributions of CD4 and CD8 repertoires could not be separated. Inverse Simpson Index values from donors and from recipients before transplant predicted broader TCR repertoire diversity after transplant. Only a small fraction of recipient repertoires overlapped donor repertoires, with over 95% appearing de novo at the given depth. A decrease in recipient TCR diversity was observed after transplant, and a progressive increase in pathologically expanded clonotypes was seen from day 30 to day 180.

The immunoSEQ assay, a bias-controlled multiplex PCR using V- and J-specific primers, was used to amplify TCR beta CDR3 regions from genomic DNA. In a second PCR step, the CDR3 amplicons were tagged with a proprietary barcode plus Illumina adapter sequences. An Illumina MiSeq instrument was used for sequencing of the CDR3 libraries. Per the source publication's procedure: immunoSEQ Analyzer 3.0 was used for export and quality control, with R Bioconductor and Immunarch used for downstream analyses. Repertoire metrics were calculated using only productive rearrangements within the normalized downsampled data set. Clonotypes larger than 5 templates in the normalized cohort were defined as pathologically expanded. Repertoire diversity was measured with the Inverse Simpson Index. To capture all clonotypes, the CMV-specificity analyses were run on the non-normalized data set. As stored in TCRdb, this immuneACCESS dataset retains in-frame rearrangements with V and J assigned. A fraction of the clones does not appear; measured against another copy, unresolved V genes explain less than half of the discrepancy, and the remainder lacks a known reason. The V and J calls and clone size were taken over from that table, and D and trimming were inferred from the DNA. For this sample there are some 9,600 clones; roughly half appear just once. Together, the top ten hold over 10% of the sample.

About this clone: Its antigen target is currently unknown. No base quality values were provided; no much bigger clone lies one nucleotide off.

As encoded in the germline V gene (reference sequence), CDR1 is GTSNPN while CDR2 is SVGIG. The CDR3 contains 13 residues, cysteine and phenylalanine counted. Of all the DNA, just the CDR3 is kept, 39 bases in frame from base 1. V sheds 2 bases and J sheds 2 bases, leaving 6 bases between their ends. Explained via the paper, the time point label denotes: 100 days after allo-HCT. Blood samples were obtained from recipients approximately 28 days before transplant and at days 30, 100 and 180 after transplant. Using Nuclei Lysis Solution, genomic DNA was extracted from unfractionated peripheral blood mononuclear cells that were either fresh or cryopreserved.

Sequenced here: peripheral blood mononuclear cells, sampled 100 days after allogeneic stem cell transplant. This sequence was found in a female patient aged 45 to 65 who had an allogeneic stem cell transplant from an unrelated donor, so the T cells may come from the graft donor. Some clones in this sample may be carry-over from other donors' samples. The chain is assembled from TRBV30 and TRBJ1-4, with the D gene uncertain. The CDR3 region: CAWSWQTNEKLFF. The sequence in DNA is TGTGCCTGGAGTTGGCAGACTAATGAAAAACTGTTTTTT. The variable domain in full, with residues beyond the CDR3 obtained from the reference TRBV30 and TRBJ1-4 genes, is SQTIHQWPATLVQPVGSPLSLECTVEGTSNPNLYWYRQAAGRGLQLLFYSVGIGQISSEVPQNLSASRPQDRQFILSSKKLLLSDSGFYLCAWSWQTNEKLFFGSGTQLSVL.